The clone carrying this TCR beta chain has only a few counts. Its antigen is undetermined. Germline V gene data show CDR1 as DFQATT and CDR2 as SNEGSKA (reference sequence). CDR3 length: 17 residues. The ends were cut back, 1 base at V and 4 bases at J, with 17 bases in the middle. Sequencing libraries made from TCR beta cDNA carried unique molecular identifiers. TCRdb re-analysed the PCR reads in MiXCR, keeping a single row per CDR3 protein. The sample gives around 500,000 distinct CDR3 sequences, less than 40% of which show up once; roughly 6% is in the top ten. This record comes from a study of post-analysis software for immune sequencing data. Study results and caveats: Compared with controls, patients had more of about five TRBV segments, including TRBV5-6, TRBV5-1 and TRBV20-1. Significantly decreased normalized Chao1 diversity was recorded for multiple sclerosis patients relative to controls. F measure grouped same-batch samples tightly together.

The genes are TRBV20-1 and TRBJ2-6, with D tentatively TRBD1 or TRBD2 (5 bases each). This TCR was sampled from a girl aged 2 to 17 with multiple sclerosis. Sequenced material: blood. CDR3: CSARGRGDLSGANVLTF. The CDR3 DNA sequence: TGCAGTGCTAGAGGTCGGGGCGACCTGTCCGGGGCCAACGTCCTGACTTTC.